A single sample is the source of the 14 T cell receptor beta chains below, sequenced in a study of cytomegalovirus exposure and HLA in healthy donors. The PCR was carried out with 60 Vbeta primers and 13 Jbeta primers. The repertoire was sequenced with immunoSEQ multiplex PCR; TCRdb's copy has only in-frame clones and lacks some. This table holds about 140,000 clones, approximately 84% found once. The sequenced sample consisted of PBMCs. These receptors were collected from a man younger than 40 in good health and CMV-seropositive.

The chain employs TRBV19 and TRBJ1-5, with 10 positions matching TRBD1. The germline V gene encodes CDR1 LNHDA and CDR2 SQIVND (reference sequence). J lost 1 base, V lost 6 bases, and 15 bases had no gene match. The CDR3 extends over 19 amino acids. The DNA for the CDR3 is TGTGCCAGTAGACTCCGGACAGGGGGACAATTCTTGAGCAATCAGCCCCAGCATTTT. Translation: CASRLRTGGQFLSNQPQHF. Together with reference TRBV19 and TRBJ1-5, the CDR3 gives the full variable domain: DGGITQSPKYLFRKEGQNVTLSCEQNLNHDAMYWYRQDPGQGLRLIYYSQIVNDFQKGDIAEGYSVSREKKESFPLTVTSAQKNPTAFYLCASRLRTGGQFLSNQPQHFGDGTRLSIL.

The V and J genes are TRBV6-5 and TRBJ1-4; tentative D call: TRBD1 (6 bases). Trimming took off 8 bases at V and 7 bases at J, with 17 bases between the two ends. The CDR3 length is 14 residues. Per the germline V gene, CDR1 is MNHEY and CDR2 is SVGAGI. CDR3 nucleotides: TGTGCCAGCCGAGACCGGGCCAGGGGTGAAAAACTGTTTTTT. It is translated as CASRDRARGEKLFF.

The chain uses TRBV15 and TRBJ1-1; 8 nucleotides agree with TRBD1. The length of the CDR3 is 13 residues. V shed 5 bases and J 7 bases; nucleotides not matched to a gene: 6. Germline CDR1 reads LNHNV; CDR2 reads YYDKDF (reference sequence). DNA of the CDR3: TGTGCCACCAGCCCAACGACAGGGGTTGAAGCTTTCTTT. This sequence encodes CATSPTTGVEAFF.

J is TRBJ2-1 and V is TRBV27; weak D call: TRBD2 (7 bases). V lost 3 bases to trimming and J lost 4 bases, with 22 bases between them. Germline CDR1 and CDR2: MNHEY and SMNVEV (reference sequence). This CDR3 spans 18 amino acids. The CDR3 sequence is CASSLLGVGGLTYNEQFF. In nucleotides, the CDR3 is TGTGCCAGCAGTTTGTTGGGGGTGGGGGGGCTAACTTACAATGAGCAGTTCTTC.

Concerning this clone itself: A read error may produce the germline difference seen at one junction end. This rearrangement joins TRBV27 to TRBJ2-7; 8 bases agree with TRBD2. Germline CDR1 reads MNHEY; CDR2 reads SMNVEV (reference sequence). The CDR3 has 16 amino acids. The CDR3 protein is CASSPALVAGSSEQYF. The CDR3 DNA follows: TGTGCCAGCAGTCCCGCTTTGGTAGCGGGGTCCTCCGAGCAGTACTTC.

The V call is TRBV6-1, the J call TRBJ2-4; D gene unclear. CDR3 length: 15 amino acids. From germline, CDR1 is MNHNS and CDR2 SASEGT. V was cut by 1 base and J by 1 base, with 8 bases left in between. The CDR3 loop is CASSEEVGAKNIQYF. CDR3 DNA sequence: TGTGCCAGCAGTGAAGAGGTCGGGGCCAAAAACATTCAGTACTTC.

V gene TRBV6-1 combines with J gene TRBJ2-7; 8 bases fit TRBD2. Germline CDR1 MNHNS, CDR2 SASEGT. Unmatched junction bases numbered 10, after V lost 4 bases and J lost 5 bases. This CDR3 has 15 amino acids. The CDR3 DNA is TGTGCCAGCAGTGGGGTAGCGGGGCCGGGAAACGAGCAGTACTTC. Translated: CASSGVAGPGNEQYF.

V gene TRBV6-1 combines with J gene TRBJ2-7; D is possibly TRBD1 (5 bases). There are 11 residues in the CDR3. Trimming stripped 8 bases from V and 3 bases from J, with 8 bases between. Germline V lookup: CDR1 MNHNS, CDR2 SASEGT. Here the CDR3 DNA reads TGTGCCAGCGGGGCCGTCTACGAGCAGTACTTC. Its protein product is CASGAVYEQYF.

The chain has TRBV30 and TRBJ1-2; D is unclear. The CDR3 sequence is 12 residues long. The germline V gene has CDR1 GTSNPN and CDR2 SVGIG (reference sequence). Trimming stripped 3 bases from V and 5 bases from J, with 10 bases between. In nucleotides, the CDR3 is TGTGCCTGGAGGGAGACCCAGTATGGCTACACCTTC. Translating it yields CAWRETQYGYTF.

The chain combines TRBV5-1 with TRBJ1-2; the D is unclear. Germline CDR1 is SGHRS and CDR2 is YFSETQ. The CDR3 is 15 residues long. Between the trimmed V and J ends, which lost 3 bases and 0 bases, there was a span of 12 bases. The CDR3 DNA reads TGCGCCAGCAGCTCGGCGGGAATAGCTAACTATGGCTACACCTTC. Translating it yields CASSSAGIANYGYTF.

The CDR3 DNA sequence: TGCGCCAGCAGTCGGGGGACAGGGGAAGAGACCCAGTACTTC. It translates to CASSRGTGEETQYF. This sequence joins TRBV23-1 and TRBJ2-5, with 10 bases fitting TRBD1. TRBV23-1 is sorted into the ORF group, with uncertain function. The V segment lost 4 bases and the J segment 3 bases; nucleotides outside the gene matches: 2. The CDR3 loop spans 14 amino acids.

The J gene is TRBJ2-1, the V gene TRBV5-4; 15 nucleotides line up with TRBD2. CDR1 is SGHNT and CDR2 is YYREEE in the germline V gene (reference sequence). Unmatched junction bases numbered 3, after V lost 4 bases and J lost 4 bases. The CDR3 totals 16 residues. The CDR3 loop is CASSHGTSGGYNEQFF. The CDR3 DNA follows: TGTGCCAGCAGCCACGGGACTAGCGGGGGGTACAATGAGCAGTTCTTC.

The chain links TRBV2 to TRBJ2-1; 7 positions match TRBD2. Germline CDR1 reads SNHLY; CDR2 reads FYNNEI. The CDR3 runs 15 residues. V lost 3 bases and J lost 6; bases outside the gene matches: 8. In DNA, the CDR3 is TGTGCCAGCAGTGAGAGCGGGATCAACACCAATGAGCAGTTCTTC. This codes for CASSESGINTNEQFF.

The rearrangement joins TRBV11-3 to TRBJ2-7, with 10 bases aligning to TRBD2. This CDR3 contains 14 residues. V lost 6 bases, J lost 2 bases, and 4 bases stayed unmatched. Germline CDR1 and CDR2: SGHNT and YENEEA. The CDR3 loop reads CASRLTSGAYEQYF. The DNA of the CDR3 is TGTGCCAGCAGACTTACTAGCGGGGCCTACGAGCAGTACTTC.